This TCR beta chain was captured in a study of blood T cell repertoires in COVID-19. Background on the study: The origin of the acute and convalescent COVID-19 samples was the United States, Italy and Spain. From T cells, B-cell-depleted T cells, or PBMCs came the material, which was cDNA or gDNA.

Original methodology: Researchers report that nucleated cell counts were estimated from reference gene primer amplification. The assay was immunoSEQ multiplex PCR, and TCRdb's table has in-frame clones only and misses some. D and trimming were read from the DNA, whereas the V and J calls and clone size are those reported in that table. The profile shows roughly 250,000 clones, 80% to 85% of them singletons. CDR3 length: 13 amino acids. V was cut by 6 bases and J by 1 base, with 9 bases left in between. CDR1 and CDR2 (germline): MRHNA, SNTAGT. The chain recombines TRBV6-4 with TRBJ1-1, with unresolved D. The receptor was derived from a woman in her fifties or sixties with active or convalescent COVID-19. The specimen was peripheral blood. In DNA, the CDR3 is TGTGCCAGCAGCCAAGGGAGGAACACTGAAGCTTTCTTT. Its protein is CASSQGRNTEAFF.